In this sample, the clone carrying this TCR beta chain turned up a few times. The entry originates in a study of blood T cell repertoires in COVID-19. Assay: immunoSEQ multiplex PCR; the TCRdb copy retains only in-frame clones and omits some. Among about 200,000 clones, approximately 83% were seen once, and the ten largest hold about a tenth. Germline V gives CDR1 SGHVS, CDR2 FQNEAQ. The ends lost 3 bases at V and 1 base at J; junction bases unmatched: 10. This CDR3 region has 17 residues. This TCR was sampled from a human donor with active or convalescent COVID-19. The donor label of this sample is uncertain. The sequenced material came from peripheral blood. This sequence joins TRBV7-8 and TRBJ2-7; TRBD1 agrees at 9 bases. CDR3 loop: CASSLLSGTGSSYEQYF. The CDR3 DNA sequence: TGTGCCAGCAGCTTGTTGAGCGGGACAGGGAGTTCCTACGAGCAGTACTTC. Based on the CDR3 plus reference TRBV7-8 and TRBJ2-7, the full variable domain is GAGVSQSPRYKVAKRGQDVALRCDPISGHVSLFWYQQALGQGPEFLTYFQNEAQLDKSGLPSDRFFAERPEGSVSTLKIQRTQQEDSAVYLCASSLLSGTGSSYEQYFGPGTRLTVT.